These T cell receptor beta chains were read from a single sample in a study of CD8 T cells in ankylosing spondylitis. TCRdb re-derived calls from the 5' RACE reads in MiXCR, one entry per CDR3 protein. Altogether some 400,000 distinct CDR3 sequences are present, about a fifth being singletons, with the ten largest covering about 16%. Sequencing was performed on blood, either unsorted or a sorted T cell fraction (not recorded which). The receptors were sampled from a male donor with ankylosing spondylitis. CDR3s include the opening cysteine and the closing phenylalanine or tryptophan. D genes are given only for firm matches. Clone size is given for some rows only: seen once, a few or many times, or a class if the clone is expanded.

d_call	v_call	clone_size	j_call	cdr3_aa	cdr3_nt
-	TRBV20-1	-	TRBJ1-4	CSAPRGGGRLSKLFF	TGCAGTGCCCCACGAGGGGGGGGGCGTCTTTCAAAACTGTTTTTT
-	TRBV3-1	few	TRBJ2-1	CASSQADTSFSLGEQFF	TGTGCCAGCAGCCAAGCCGACACCTCCTTTAGCTTGGGTGAGCAGTTCTTC
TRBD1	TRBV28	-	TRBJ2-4	CASSPRDRAIFAKNIQYF	TGTGCCAGCAGCCCCCGGGACAGGGCGATTTTCGCCAAAAACATTCAGTACTTC
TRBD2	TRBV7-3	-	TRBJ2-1	CASSTGWTSGRDEQFF	TGTGCCAGCAGCACCGGATGGACTAGCGGGAGGGATGAGCAGTTCTTC
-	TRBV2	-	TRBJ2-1	CASSDRGGAYNEQFF	TGTGCCAGCAGTGACCGGGGCGGGGCCTACAATGAGCAGTTCTTC
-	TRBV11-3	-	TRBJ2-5	CASSLDRGAGTQYF	TGTGCCAGCAGCTTAGATCGTGGGGCTGGGACCCAGTACTTC
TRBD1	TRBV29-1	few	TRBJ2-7	CSVRQGGYYEQYF	TGCAGCGTTAGACAGGGGGGATACTACGAGCAGTACTTC
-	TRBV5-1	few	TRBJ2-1	CASSFSSDSYNEQFF	TGCGCCAGCAGCTTTTCATCTGACTCCTACAATGAGCAGTTCTTC
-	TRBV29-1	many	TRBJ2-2	CSVVGQGNTGELFF	TGCAGCGTTGTCGGTCAGGGGAACACCGGGGAGCTGTTTTTT
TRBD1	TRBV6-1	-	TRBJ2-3	CASSRLDRVKDTQYF	TGTGCCAGCAGTAGGTTGGACAGGGTGAAAGATACGCAGTATTTT
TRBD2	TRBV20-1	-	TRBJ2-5	CSARGWLAGAETQYF	TGCAGTGCTAGAGGATGGCTAGCGGGAGCCGAGACCCAGTACTTC
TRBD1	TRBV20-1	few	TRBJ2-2	CSAETGIVSGELFF	TGCAGTGCTGAGACAGGGATAGTGTCCGGGGAGCTGTTTTTT
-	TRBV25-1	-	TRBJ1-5	CASSASGRGGQPQHF	TGTGCCAGCAGTGCCTCGGGCAGGGGCGGGCAGCCCCAGCATTTT
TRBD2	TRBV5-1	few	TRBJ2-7	CASSSTGGIHEQYF	TGCGCCAGCAGCTCAACGGGAGGGATCCACGAGCAGTACTTC
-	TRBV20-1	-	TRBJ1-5	CSASPREQRQPQHF	TGCAGTGCTAGCCCCAGGGAGCAACGGCAGCCCCAGCATTTT
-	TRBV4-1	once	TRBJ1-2	CASSQDQEVYGYTF	TGCGCCAGCAGCCAAGATCAGGAGGTCTATGGCTACACCTTC
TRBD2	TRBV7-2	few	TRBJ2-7	CASSWRGSYEQYF	TGTGCCAGCAGCTGGCGGGGGTCCTACGAGCAGTACTTC
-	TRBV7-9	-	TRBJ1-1	CASSLDSSTEAFF	TGTGCCAGCAGCCTTGACAGTTCCACTGAAGCTTTCTTT
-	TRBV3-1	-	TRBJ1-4	CASSQSGNSRRRWHKLFF	TGTGCCAGCAGCCAATCTGGGAACAGCCGCCGGCGCTGGCACAAACTGTTTTTT
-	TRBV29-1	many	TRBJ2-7	CSVENGYEQYF	TGCAGCGTTGAAAACGGGTACGAGCAGTACTTC
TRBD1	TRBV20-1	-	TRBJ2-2	CSARYRGSSGELFF	TGCAGTGCCCGGTACAGGGGTTCTTCGGGGGAGCTGTTTTTT